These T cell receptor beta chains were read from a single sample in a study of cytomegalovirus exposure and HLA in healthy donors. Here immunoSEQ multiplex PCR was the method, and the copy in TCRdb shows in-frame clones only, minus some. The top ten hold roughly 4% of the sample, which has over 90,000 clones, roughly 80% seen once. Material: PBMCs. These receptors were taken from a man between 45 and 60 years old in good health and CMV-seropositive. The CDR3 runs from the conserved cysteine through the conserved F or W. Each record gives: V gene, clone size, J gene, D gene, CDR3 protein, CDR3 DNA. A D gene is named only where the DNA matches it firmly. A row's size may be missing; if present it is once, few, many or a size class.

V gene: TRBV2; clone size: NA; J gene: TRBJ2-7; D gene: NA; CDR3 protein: CASSEASYYEQYF; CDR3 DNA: TGTGCCAGCAGTGAGGCCTCATACTACGAGCAGTACTTC
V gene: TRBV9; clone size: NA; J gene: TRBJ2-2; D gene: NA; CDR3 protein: CASSVGSGLNTGELFF; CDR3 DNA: TGTGCCAGCAGCGTAGGTAGCGGACTAAACACCGGGGAGCTGTTTTTT
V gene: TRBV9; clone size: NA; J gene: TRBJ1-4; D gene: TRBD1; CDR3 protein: CASSVDRGDEKLFF; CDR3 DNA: TGTGCCAGCAGCGTAGACAGGGGTGATGAAAAACTGTTTTTT
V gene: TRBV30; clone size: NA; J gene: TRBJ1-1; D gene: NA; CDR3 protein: CAWSVRENTEAFF; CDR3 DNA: TGTGCCTGGAGTGTAAGAGAGAACACTGAAGCTTTCTTT
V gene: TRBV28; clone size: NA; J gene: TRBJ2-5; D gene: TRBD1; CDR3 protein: CASSWSGTAQETQYF; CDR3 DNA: TGTGCCAGCAGTTGGTCGGGGACAGCTCAAGAGACCCAGTACTTC
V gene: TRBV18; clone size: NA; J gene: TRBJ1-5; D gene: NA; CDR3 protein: CASSPGSGGHQPQHF; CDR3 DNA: TGTGCCAGCTCACCAGGATCCGGGGGACATCAGCCCCAGCATTTT
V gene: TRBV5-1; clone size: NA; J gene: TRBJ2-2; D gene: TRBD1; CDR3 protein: CASSLAGQGAYGELFF; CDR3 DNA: TGCGCCAGCAGCTTGGCCGGACAGGGGGCGTACGGGGAGCTGTTTTTT
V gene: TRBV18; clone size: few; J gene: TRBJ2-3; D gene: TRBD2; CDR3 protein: CASSPRLSGGPTDTQYF; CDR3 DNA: TGTGCCAGCTCACCACGATTATCGGGAGGGCCGACAGATACGCAGTATTTT
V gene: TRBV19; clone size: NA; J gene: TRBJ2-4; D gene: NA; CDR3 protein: CASSVQGSSKNIQYF; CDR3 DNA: TGTGCCAGTAGCGTACAGGGATCGTCCAAAAACATTCAGTACTTC
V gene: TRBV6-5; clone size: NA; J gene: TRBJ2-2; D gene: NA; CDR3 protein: CASSYYRLTNTGELFF; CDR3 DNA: TGTGCCAGCAGTTACTACAGGCTAACGAACACCGGGGAGCTGTTTTTT
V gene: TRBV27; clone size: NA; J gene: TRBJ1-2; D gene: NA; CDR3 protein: CASEKVANYGYTF; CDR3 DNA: TGTGCCAGCGAAAAAGTAGCTAACTATGGCTACACCTTC
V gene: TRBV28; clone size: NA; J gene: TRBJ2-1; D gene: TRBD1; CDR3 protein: CASSRQGRPNEQFF; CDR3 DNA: TGTGCCAGCAGTAGACAGGGGAGGCCCAATGAGCAGTTCTTC